One sample yielded the 29 T cell receptor beta chains listed below, sequenced in a study of type 1 regulatory T cells. Antigens of these TCRs are unknown. Using its own MiXCR run on the reads, TCRdb lists one record per CDR3 protein. The top ten clones hold over 1.5% of a sample with about 62,000 distinct CDR3 sequences, 62% of them seen once. The sample consisted of cultured non-Tr1 T cells, either the whole culture or a sorted T cell fraction (not recorded which). The receptors stem from a human donor in good health.

The chain uses TRBV3-1 and TRBJ1-2; 7 bases match TRBD1. Losses at the gene ends were 1 base for V and 4 bases for J; bases not matched to a gene: 3. Germline CDR1 reads LGHDT; CDR2 reads YNNKEL (reference sequence). This CDR3 has 14 amino acids. CDR3: CASSQGQGTYGYTF. The DNA of the CDR3 is TGTGCCAGCAGCCAAGGACAGGGCACCTATGGCTACACCTTC.

V gene TRBV5-1 combines with J gene TRBJ1-5, with D maybe TRBD1 (6 bases). CDR1 and CDR2 from the germline V gene are SGHRS and YFSETQ. Trimming pared 2 bases from V and 6 bases from J, leaving 12 bases between. The CDR3 totals 14 residues. The DNA of the CDR3 is TGCGCCAGCAGCTTCGGGGGGGCCAGTCAGCCCCAGCATTTT. It yields the protein CASSFGGASQPQHF.

This clonotype was observed once. The chain is built from TRBV5-1 and TRBJ2-7; the match to TRBD1 covers 10 bases. CDR3 length: 13 amino acids. CDR1 and CDR2 (germline): SGHRS, YFSETQ. V trimming: 4 bases; J trimming: 6 bases; junction bases outside the gene matches: 4. The CDR3 reads CASSRGQGVEQYF. The CDR3 nucleotides read TGCGCCAGCAGCCGAGGACAGGGGGTCGAGCAGTACTTC.

This chain connects TRBV18 to TRBJ2-7, with 10 nucleotides matching TRBD1. Trimming took 3 bases from V and 2 from J; bases not matched to a gene: 4. The CDR3 is made up of 15 amino acids. Germline V gives CDR1 KGHSH, CDR2 LQKENI. CDR3 amino acids: CASSPGQGPAYEQYF. CDR3 nucleotide sequence: TGTGCCAGCTCACCGGGACAGGGGCCGGCCTACGAGCAGTACTTC.

This clonotype was counted a few times. The chain joins TRBV27 to TRBJ1-4, with D perhaps matching TRBD1 (6 bases). CDR1 MNHEY and CDR2 SMNVEV come from the germline V gene (reference sequence). The ends were cut back, 8 bases at V and 7 bases at J, with 17 bases in the middle. This CDR3 contains 14 residues. CDR3 in DNA: TGTGCCAGCCAGAATCAGGGGCCAGGTGAAAAACTGTTTTTT. Residues: CASQNQGPGEKLFF.

There are a few counts of this clonotype. The rearrangement links TRBV15 to TRBJ2-1, with D perhaps given as TRBD1 or TRBD2 (6 bases each). The V and J ends lost 8 bases and 8 bases respectively, with 22 bases between them. Germline CDR1 is LNHNV and CDR2 is YYDKDF (reference sequence). This CDR3 contains 15 residues. The CDR3 reads CATEGGGLFRDEQFF. The CDR3 region has the DNA TGTGCCACCGAGGGGGGAGGACTCTTTAGGGATGAGCAGTTCTTC.

The table lists this clonotype with a count of one. J is TRBJ1-4 and V is TRBV12-3 or TRBV12-4, with no clear D. The CDR3 spans 14 residues. The V end lost 8 bases, the J end lost 0 bases, and 10 bases lay between the germline ends. The CDR3 spells CASANTATNEKLFF. In nucleotides, the CDR3 is TGTGCCAGCGCGAACACCGCAACTAATGAAAAACTGTTTTTT.

The gene calls are TRBV7-9 and TRBJ2-1, with 7 bases that match TRBD1. Germline assignment: CDR1 SEHNR and CDR2 FQNEAQ (reference sequence). With V trimmed by 5 bases and J by 5 bases, 24 bases remained unmatched. This CDR3 has 20 amino acids. CDR3 protein: CASSLLLLKKGAAGDNEQFF. The DNA for the CDR3 is TGTGCCAGCAGCCTACTACTGCTTAAGAAGGGGGCTGCTGGCGACAATGAGCAGTTCTTC.

This clonotype was counted between two and nine times. V usage is TRBV6-1 and J usage is TRBJ2-2; D possibly corresponds to TRBD1 (5 bases). This CDR3 is built from 15 residues. Trimming pared 7 bases from V and 3 bases from J, leaving 15 bases between. Germline V CDR1 and CDR2: MNHNS, SASEGT. The CDR3 spells CASKRGQEYTGELFF. Here the CDR3 DNA reads TGTGCCAGCAAGCGAGGACAAGAGTACACCGGGGAGCTGTTTTTT.

The chain links TRBV7-2 to TRBJ2-7; D remains unclear. CDR1 and CDR2 from the germline V gene are SGHTA and FQGNSA. Deletions cut 4 bases from V and 7 bases from J, with 14 bases between. The CDR3 contains 13 residues. The CDR3 region has the DNA TGTGCCAGCAGCTCCGACTGGGCTGGGGAGCAGTACTTC. This encodes CASSSDWAGEQYF.

The J gene is TRBJ2-7, the V gene TRBV3-1, with D maybe TRBD1 (5 bases). CDR3 size: 14 residues. Germline CDR1 and CDR2: LGHDT and YNNKEL (reference sequence). Deletions cut 0 bases from V and 6 bases from J, with 12 bases between. Here the CDR3 DNA reads TGTGCCAGCAGCCAAGAAGGGGCAGAACGCGAGCAGTACTTC. Encoded protein: CASSQEGAEREQYF.

The chain couples TRBV28 to TRBJ1-5, with D possibly being TRBD1 (5 bases). The CDR3 extends over 15 amino acids. V lost 4 bases, J lost 5 bases, and 15 bases lay in between. The germline gives CDR1 MDHEN, CDR2 SYDVKM. For the CDR3, the DNA is TGTGCCAGCAGTTCCGACCAGGGTTTACATCAGCCCCAGCATTTT. Its translation is CASSSDQGLHQPQHF. The full variable domain, its missing parts supplied by reference TRBV28 and TRBJ1-5, is DVKVTQSSRYLVKRTGEKVFLECVQDMDHENMFWYRQDPGLGLRLIYFSYDVKMKEKGDIPEGYSVSREKKERFSLILESASTNQTSMYLCASSSDQGLHQPQHFGDGTRLSIL.

This chain uses TRBV5-5 with TRBJ2-5; 7 bases map to TRBD2. The germline CDR1 and CDR2 sequences are SGHKS and YYEKEE (reference sequence). The junction had 5 bases not matched to a gene; V was cut back by 0 bases and J by 3 bases. The CDR3 has 15 residues. CDR3: CASSLGGGREETQYF. The CDR3 DNA follows: TGTGCCAGCAGCTTGGGGGGGGGAAGGGAAGAGACCCAGTACTTC.

V is TRBV20-1 and J is TRBJ2-2, with unresolved D. CDR3 size: 11 residues. Germline CDR1 is DFQATT and CDR2 is SNEGSKA (reference sequence). The V and J ends lost 1 base and 7 bases respectively, with 4 bases between them. The CDR3, as DNA: TGCAGTGCTAGAGCCAGCGGGGAGCTGTTTTTT. The encoded protein is CSARASGELFF.

The chain couples TRBV14 to TRBJ2-2, with D possibly matching TRBD2 (6 bases). Deletions cut 4 bases from V and 4 bases from J, with 13 bases between. CDR1 and CDR2 (germline): SGHDN, FVKESK. This CDR3 is built from 15 residues. The CDR3: CASSPSGGATGELFF. The CDR3 DNA follows: TGTGCCAGCAGCCCGTCAGGAGGGGCCACCGGGGAGCTGTTTTTT.

This chain connects TRBV12-5 to TRBJ2-2; TRBD2 matches 10 bases. Germline V gives CDR1 LGHNT, CDR2 FRNRAP. The CDR3 has 18 residues. V lost 2 bases to trimming and J lost 5 bases; unmatched junction nucleotides: 11. DNA for the CDR3: TGTGCTAGTGGTTTGTCCCGCAGCGGGAGGGCCGAGACCGGGGAGCTGTTTTTT. Its protein is CASGLSRSGRAETGELFF.

The CDR3 nucleotides read TGTGCCAGCAAGAGGGACAGTGGGGAGACCCAGTACTTC. Its translation is CASKRDSGETQYF. The rearrangement links TRBV7-8 to TRBJ2-5, with 7 bases that match TRBD1. This CDR3 contains 13 residues. The J segment lost 5 bases and the V segment lost 7 bases, leaving 7 bases of the junction unmatched. Germline CDR1 reads SGHVS; CDR2 reads FQNEAQ.

The chain carries TRBV20-1 and TRBJ1-6; D is perhaps TRBD1 (5 bases). Germline CDR1 and CDR2: DFQATT and SNEGSKA (reference sequence). The germline V and J ends were trimmed by 3 bases and 0 bases, with 18 bases remaining between them. This CDR3 comprises 18 residues. CDR3 protein: CSASPLPRGSSYNSPLHF. CDR3 DNA sequence: TGCAGTGCTAGCCCACTTCCACGGGGGAGCTCCTATAATTCACCCCTCCACTTT.

This sequence joins TRBV19 and TRBJ1-3; no firm D call. There are 14 residues in the CDR3. CDR1 and CDR2 (germline): LNHDA, SQIVND (reference sequence). The V and J ends lost 3 bases and 2 bases respectively, with 8 bases between them. The chain's CDR3 is CASSITGPGNTIYF. CDR3 in DNA: TGTGCCAGTAGTATTACTGGGCCTGGAAACACCATATATTTT.

The chain recombines TRBV6-5 with TRBJ2-5, with D unclear. CDR3 length: 18 residues. Trimming left V 0 bases short and J 3 bases short, with 20 bases between. Per germline, CDR1 MNHEY and CDR2 SVGAGI. CDR3 sequence reads: CASSYSVPGSTWEETQYF. The CDR3 DNA is TGTGCCAGCAGTTACTCTGTCCCGGGTTCGACTTGGGAAGAGACCCAGTACTTC.

The chain employs TRBV6-1 and TRBJ2-2; TRBD1 matches at 9 bases. The germline V gene encodes CDR1 MNHNS and CDR2 SASEGT. V shed 4 bases, J shed 6 bases, and the junction held 0 bases outside the gene matches. The CDR3 has 13 amino acids. The chain's CDR3 is CASSGQGAGELFF. CDR3 sequence (DNA): TGTGCCAGCAGTGGACAGGGGGCCGGGGAGCTGTTTTTT.

The chain recombines TRBV5-1 with TRBJ2-1; D perhaps matches TRBD2 (7 bases). The CDR3 covers 17 residues. The germline V gene encodes CDR1 SGHRS and CDR2 YFSETQ. V lost 0 bases and J 7 bases, leaving 20 bases between the germline ends. The CDR3 loop reads CASSLGPGGEGRNEQFF. The DNA for the CDR3 is TGCGCCAGCAGCTTGGGGCCGGGGGGCGAGGGTAGGAATGAGCAGTTCTTC.

The V gene is TRBV27, the J gene TRBJ1-5; 10 bases map to TRBD1. Per germline, CDR1 MNHEY and CDR2 SMNVEV (reference sequence). This CDR3 is 17 amino acids long. Trimming took 1 base from V and 5 from J; bases not matched to a gene: 8. The CDR3 DNA sequence: TGTGCCAGCAGTTTATACCAGGGACAGGGGACTCATCAGCCCCAGCATTTT. Translation gives CASSLYQGQGTHQPQHF.

CDR3 sequence reads: CASSYGLAPREQYF. The CDR3 DNA reads TGTGCCAGCAGCTACGGGCTCGCCCCTAGGGAGCAGTACTTC. The chain carries TRBV5-6 and TRBJ2-7; D remains unclear. The CDR3 covers 14 residues. Trimming removed 3 bases at V and 7 bases at J, with 17 bases between. Germline values: CDR1 SGHDT, CDR2 YYEEEE. The full variable domain, rest sourced from reference TRBV5-6 and TRBJ2-7, is DAGVTQSPTHLIKTRGQQVTLRCSPKSGHDTVSWYQQALGQGPQFIFQYYEEEERQRGNFPDRFSGHQFPNYSSELNVNALLLGDSALYLCASSYGLAPREQYFGPGTRLTVT.

The chain employs TRBV7-8 and TRBJ1-5, with D unresolved. The CDR3 contains 16 residues. Germline loops: CDR1 SGHVS, CDR2 FQNEAQ. The V gene lost 0 bases and the J gene lost 0 bases, with 9 bases spanning the gap. The CDR3 region has the DNA TGTGCCAGCAGCTTAGCTCGGACCCGTAGCAATCAGCCCCAGCATTTT. Protein: CASSLARTRSNQPQHF.

This sequence joins TRBV7-7 and TRBJ2-7; TRBD2 aligns across 9 bases. CDR3 length: 14 amino acids. Germline loops: CDR1 SSHAT, CDR2 FNYEAQ (reference sequence). V shed 1 base, J shed 5 bases, and the junction held 3 bases outside the gene matches. The CDR3 nucleotides are TGTGCCAGCAGCTTAGGGGCGGGAGGGGACGAGCAGTACTTC. It codes for CASSLGAGGDEQYF.

The V gene is TRBV24-1, the J gene TRBJ2-1; 8 bases are shared with TRBD1. The CDR3 has 15 residues. Trimming took 4 bases from V and 10 from J; bases not matched to a gene: 11. Germline CDR1 reads KGHDR; CDR2 reads SFDVKD. In DNA form, the CDR3 reads TGTGCCACCAGTGAAGCTGGACAGGGAAGATTGGAGCAGTTCTTC. This gives the protein CATSEAGQGRLEQFF.

The V and J genes are TRBV27 and TRBJ1-1; the match to TRBD1 covers 9 bases. With V trimmed by 7 bases and J by 0 bases, 12 bases remained unmatched. This CDR3 has 17 amino acids. The germline CDR1 and CDR2 sequences are MNHEY and SMNVEV (reference sequence). The CDR3 loop reads CASTLTGQGGMNTEAFF. The DNA for the CDR3 is TGTGCCAGCACTCTTACGGGACAGGGTGGGATGAACACTGAAGCTTTCTTT.

V usage is TRBV28 and J usage is TRBJ1-1; 7 nucleotides line up with TRBD1. Unmatched junction bases numbered 9, after V lost 4 bases and J lost 4 bases. Germline CDR1 reads MDHEN; CDR2 reads SYDVKM. The CDR3 length is 15 residues. CDR3 loop: CASSSPGQWGTEAFF. The CDR3 DNA sequence: TGTGCCAGCAGTTCTCCGGGACAGTGGGGCACTGAAGCTTTCTTT.